The 12 T cell receptor beta chains reported below all come from one sample, sequenced in a study of blood T cell repertoires in COVID-19. The method was immunoSEQ multiplex PCR; TCRdb's version includes in-frame clones alone and lacks a portion of them. The table records over 90,000 clones, 75% to 90% of them present only once. The material sequenced was peripheral blood. The source is a human donor in a cohort sampled during active COVID-19.

Concerning this clone: One junction end does not reproduce the germline sequence, and a read error may be involved. The chain recombines TRBV2 with TRBJ2-7; TRBD1 agrees at 9 bases. This CDR3 has 14 residues. Germline CDR1 is SNHLY and CDR2 is FYNNEI. The CDR3 sequence: CASSPRPIPGQGPF. CDR3 coding DNA: TGTGCCAGCAGCCCACGGCCAATCCCGGGACAGGGACCATTC.

The chain recombines TRBV18 with TRBJ2-5; 7 bases are shared with TRBD1. The CDR3 is 16 amino acids. V shed 4 bases, J shed 5 bases, and the junction held 13 bases outside the gene matches. Germline CDR1 KGHSH, CDR2 LQKENI. The CDR3 region has the DNA TGTGCCAGCTCACTCCAGAGACAGGGATCAGGGGAGACCCAGTACTTC. Translation gives CASSLQRQGSGETQYF.

The CDR3 reads CASSSLGSANTEAFF. The CDR3 DNA reads TGTGCCAGCAGCTCCTTAGGCAGCGCGAACACTGAAGCTTTCTTT. The chain recombines TRBV11-2 with TRBJ1-1; no clear D. This CDR3 region has 15 residues. CDR1 SGHAT and CDR2 FQNNGV come from the germline V gene. Deletions cut 4 bases from V and 1 base from J, with 13 bases between.

The chain employs TRBV18 and TRBJ1-1; tentatively, D is TRBD1 (5 bases). Germline V gene lookup returns CDR1 KGHSH and CDR2 LQKENI. There are 14 residues in the CDR3. Trimming took off 9 bases at V and 7 bases at J, with 21 bases between the two ends. CDR3 region: CASSENRRVDEAFF. DNA of the CDR3: TGTGCCAGTTCAGAAAACAGGAGGGTGGATGAAGCTTTCTTT.

This rearrangement joins TRBV2 to TRBJ2-5; D is possibly TRBD2 (5 bases). CDR3 length: 13 residues. With 8 bases removed from V and 5 bases from J, the gap between germline ends came to 15 bases. From germline, CDR1 is SNHLY and CDR2 FYNNEI. The CDR3 DNA reads as TGTGCCAGCGGAGGACTCTTCCGGGAGACCCAGTACTTC. It yields the protein CASGGLFRETQYF.

This clone has only a few counts. The V and J genes are TRBV12-5 and TRBJ1-6, with 7 bases aligning to TRBD1. V was pared by 1 base and J by 10 bases, with 1 base of the junction left unmatched. The CDR3 contains 13 residues. Germline V gives CDR1 LGHNT, CDR2 FRNRAP. CDR3 residues: CASGLGTGSPLHF. CDR3 in DNA: TGTGCTAGTGGTTTGGGGACAGGATCACCCCTCCACTTT.

The chain's CDR3 is CASSPPILTNYLNIQYF. The CDR3 DNA is TGTGCCAGCTCACCGCCCATCCTGACAAATTACTTAAACATTCAGTACTTC. V and J are TRBV18 and TRBJ2-4; the D is unclear. Germline V gene data show CDR1 as KGHSH and CDR2 as LQKENI. This CDR3 region has 17 residues. V was cut by 3 bases and J by 6 bases, with 21 bases left in between. The variable domain in full, completed from reference TRBV18 and TRBJ2-4, reads NAGVMQNPRHLVRRRGQEARLRCSPMKGHSHVYWYRQLPEEGLKFMVYLQKENIIDESGMPKERFSAEFPKEGPSILRIQQVVRGDSAAYFCASSPPILTNYLNIQYFGAGTRLSVL.

The gene calls are TRBV18 and TRBJ1-2; TRBD1 is a possible D gene (6 bases). Germline CDR1 is KGHSH and CDR2 is LQKENI. The ends were cut back, 3 bases at V and 3 bases at J, with 14 bases in the middle. The CDR3 is 15 residues long. The CDR3 loop reads CASSPSGGRDYGYTF. As DNA, the CDR3 is TGTGCCAGCTCACCTAGCGGGGGGCGCGACTATGGCTACACCTTC.

This chain uses TRBV7-9 with TRBJ1-1; D is uncertain. V lost 5 bases, J lost 5 bases, and 15 bases lay in between. In germline, CDR1 is SEHNR, CDR2 FQNEAQ (reference sequence). The CDR3 loop spans 14 amino acids. The CDR3 bases are TGTGCCAGCAGCCCCACGTGGGAGAGGACTGAAGCTTTCTTT. This sequence encodes CASSPTWERTEAFF.

This chain joins TRBV4-2 and TRBJ2-7; TRBD1 aligns across 11 bases. Losses at the gene ends were 1 base for V and 3 bases for J; bases not matched to a gene: 5. The CDR3 covers 16 residues. Germline lookup yields CDR1 LGHNA and CDR2 YNFKEQ. The CDR3 region has the DNA TGTGCCAGCAGCCAAGCCTTGGGACAGGGGGTCTACGAGCAGTACTTC. Its translation is CASSQALGQGVYEQYF.

This clone was picked up a small number of times. This chain connects TRBV7-2 to TRBJ1-5, with a weak D call TRBD1 (6 bases). Per germline, CDR1 SGHTA and CDR2 FQGNSA. V was cut by 6 bases and J by 4 bases, with 25 bases left in between. The CDR3 has 18 amino acids. CDR3 DNA sequence: TGTGCCAGCAGTCAAGGGTCTATACGGGGGGCCGGTAATCAGCCCCAGCATTTT. It codes for CASSQGSIRGAGNQPQHF.

This clone was seen only a few times. The chain combines TRBV19 with TRBJ1-5; D might be TRBD1 (6 bases). CDR1 LNHDA and CDR2 SQIVND come from the germline V gene (reference sequence). V lost 5 bases and J lost 0, with 11 bases in between. The length of the CDR3 is 15 residues. This CDR3 reads CASSSSQGSNQPQHF. The CDR3 nucleotides are TGTGCCAGTAGTTCCTCACAGGGTAGCAATCAGCCCCAGCATTTT.